This T cell receptor beta chain was sequenced during a study of blood T cells in healthy people across ages. Study-wide results and caveats: Diversity was estimated from one million T cells, and these estimates were considered underestimates.

Together with a sample-barcoded 5' primer, a J-beta primer mix was included in a second PCR lasting about 7 to 11 cycles. TCRdb passed the 5' RACE reads through MiXCR, listing each CDR3 protein once. This table holds hundreds of thousands of distinct CDR3 sequences, 29% found once. Notes on this clonotype: Its antigen is unknown. A read error may account for a junction end that differs from germline.

Sequenced sample: blood. The clonotype comes from a woman older than 75 in good health.

CDR3 sequence reads: CASSLTSDTEYF. CDR3 nucleotide sequence: TGTGCCAGCAGCCTGACATCAGATACGGAGTATTTT. J is TRBJ2-3 and V is TRBV12-3 or TRBV12-4; D is ambiguous. The CDR3 consists of 12 residues.